The 26 T cell receptor beta chains below come from one sample, sequenced in a study of response to subunit inactivated influenza vaccine. Each CDR3 protein gets one entry after TCRdb re-called the RT-PCR reads with MiXCR. The sample has approximately 530,000 distinct CDR3 sequences, roughly 13% seen once; the top ten hold 13%. Sequencing used PBMCs from blood, obtained about 6 weeks after vaccination. All receptors come from a man aged 45-65 years who received an inactivated influenza vaccine.

The chain has TRBV9 and TRBJ2-3; D perhaps matches TRBD1 (6 bases). Deletions cut 7 bases from V and 6 bases from J, with 15 bases between. CDR3 length equals 13 residues. Germline V CDR1 and CDR2: SGDLS, YYNGEE. The CDR3 bases are TGTGCCAGCGGTCGGCAGGGGCGGGATACGCAGTATTTT. Encoded protein: CASGRQGRDTQYF.

V and J are TRBV20-1 and TRBJ2-1; 14 bases fit TRBD2. The germline CDR1 and CDR2 sequences are DFQATT and SNEGSKA (reference sequence). CDR3 length: 13 residues. CDR3 sequence (DNA): TGCAGGCCGACTAGCGGGGGGGACAATGAGCAGTTCTTC. Its protein product is CRPTSGGDNEQFF.

The CDR3 protein is CGPHLAGAPGAQYF. CDR3 sequence (DNA): TGCGGGCCCCACCTAGCGGGAGCACCGGGGGCCCAGTACTTC. The chain is built from TRBV20-1 and TRBJ2-5; 10 nucleotides line up with TRBD2. The CDR3 has 14 amino acids. CDR1 and CDR2 (germline): DFQATT, SNEGSKA (reference sequence).

This clonotype has just a few counts. This chain joins TRBV29-1 and TRBJ2-3; 16 nucleotides align to TRBD2. The CDR3 has 21 amino acids. Looked up from germline, CDR1 is SQVTM and CDR2 is ANQGSEA. V was clipped by 6 bases and J by 0 bases; unmatched bases: 18. CDR3 loop: CSVKTGLAGGPFLNSTDTQYF. As DNA, the CDR3 is TGCAGCGTCAAGACGGGACTAGCGGGAGGGCCCTTCCTCAATAGCACAGATACGCAGTATTTT.

This clonotype appeared a few times. V and J are TRBV10-3 and TRBJ1-6, with TRBD1 identical over 8 bases. Trimming took 0 bases from V and 7 from J; bases not matched to a gene: 2. CDR3 size: 15 residues. Per the germline V gene, CDR1 is ENHRY and CDR2 is SYGVKD. This CDR3 is CAISESWTGNSPLHF. CDR3 sequence (DNA): TGTGCCATCAGTGAGTCGTGGACAGGGAATTCACCCCTCCACTTT.

V is TRBV4-1 and J is TRBJ2-3; D is unresolved. Trimming shortened V by 4 bases and J by 0 bases, and 17 bases separated the two germline ends. The germline CDR1 and CDR2 sequences are MGHRA and YSYEKL. The CDR3 extends over 17 amino acids. The CDR3 region has the DNA TGCGCCAGCAGCCCCGCCGACGGAAAACGAAGCACAGATACGCAGTATTTT. Its protein product is CASSPADGKRSTDTQYF.

The sample holds many counts of this clonotype. V is TRBV29-1 and J is TRBJ1-3; the D gene is possibly TRBD1 (5 bases). Germline CDR1 reads SQVTM; CDR2 reads ANQGSEA. The CDR3 totals 16 residues. The ends were cut back, 4 bases at V and 4 bases at J, with 20 bases in the middle. The CDR3 coding sequence is TGCAGCGTTGCGTTTGGCGGCCAGGGACCAGGAAACACCATATATTTT. This translates into CSVAFGGQGPGNTIYF.

This clonotype was counted ten times or more. The V call is TRBV7-2, the J call TRBJ2-2, with 11 positions matching TRBD2. The CDR3 runs 16 residues. The germline V gene has CDR1 SGHTA and CDR2 FQGNSA. V shed 1 base and J 6 bases; nucleotides not matched to a gene: 4. The DNA for the CDR3 is TGTGCCAGCAGCTTAGTAGCTAGCGGGAGGTCCGGGGAGCTGTTTTTT. This encodes CASSLVASGRSGELFF.

This clonotype was detected only a few times. This rearrangement joins TRBV6-2 or TRBV6-3 to TRBJ2-1; a possible D gene is TRBD1 (5 bases). Germline assignment: CDR1 MNHEY and CDR2 SVGEGT. V lost 0 bases and J lost 8, with 11 bases in between. This CDR3 is 14 amino acids long. The CDR3 DNA reads TGTGCCAGCAGTTACTCCGGGTGGGGCGATGAGCAGTTCTTC. It codes for CASSYSGWGDEQFF.

This clonotype has only a few counts. V gene TRBV5-1 combines with J gene TRBJ2-5; TRBD1 agrees at 7 bases. After removal of 2 bases from V and 5 bases from J, the junction contained 6 bases not matched to a gene. The CDR3 runs to 14 residues. Germline assignment: CDR1 SGHRS and CDR2 YFSETQ. As DNA, the CDR3 is TGCGCCAGCAGCTTCTCGGGGACAGCTGAGACCCAGTACTTC. Amino acid sequence: CASSFSGTAETQYF.

This clonotype was recorded many times. The chain couples TRBV29-1 to TRBJ2-2, with D unclear. In germline, CDR1 is SQVTM, CDR2 ANQGSEA. The CDR3 contains 13 residues. V dropped 4 bases and J dropped 4 bases, with 10 bases sitting between them. The CDR3 bases are TGCAGCGTTGGACGGCAAAGCACCGGGGAGCTGTTTTTT. It is translated as CSVGRQSTGELFF.

This clonotype showed up just once. The chain combines TRBV5-1 with TRBJ2-5, with unresolved D. CDR1 and CDR2 from the germline V gene are SGHRS and YFSETQ. The CDR3 is made up of 13 amino acids. V was shortened by 5 bases and J by 4 bases, with 12 bases between the two germline ends. DNA for the CDR3: TGCGCCAGCAGTGGCTTGGGTGGAGAGACCCAGTACTTC. It encodes CASSGLGGETQYF.

This clonotype has a handful of counts. This rearrangement joins TRBV7-2 to TRBJ2-7, with TRBD1 matching 7 bases. Germline lookup yields CDR1 SGHTA and CDR2 FQGNSA. Trimming at V came to 4 bases and at J to 1 base, leaving 4 bases not matched to a gene. The CDR3 has 14 amino acids. CDR3 DNA sequence: TGTGCCAGCAGCTCACAGGGGATATCCTACGAGCAGTACTTC. Encoded protein: CASSSQGISYEQYF.

The chain recombines TRBV6-1 with TRBJ2-7, with 8 bases fitting TRBD2. The junction had 8 bases not matched to a gene; V was cut back by 7 bases and J by 3 bases. This CDR3 contains 14 residues. Germline V gene sequence: CDR1 MNHNS, CDR2 SASEGT. The CDR3 DNA sequence: TGTGCCAGCACTCGGAGGCGGGGGGACTACGAGCAGTACTTC. It encodes CASTRRRGDYEQYF.

This clonotype has more than one count but fewer than ten. CDR3 region: CSARDRWDSYNEQFF. CDR3 bases: TGCAGTGCTAGAGATAGGTGGGACTCCTACAATGAGCAGTTCTTC. This sequence joins TRBV20-1 and TRBJ2-1; D remains unclear. Trimming removed 0 bases from V and 0 bases from J, with 9 bases in between. The germline V gene encodes CDR1 DFQATT and CDR2 SNEGSKA (reference sequence). The CDR3 has 15 residues.

This chain joins TRBV3-1 and TRBJ2-1, with 9 bases aligning to TRBD2. The J segment lost 7 bases and the V segment lost 4 bases, leaving 5 bases of the junction unmatched. This CDR3 has 14 amino acids. Germline values: CDR1 LGHDT, CDR2 YNNKEL (reference sequence). CDR3 DNA: TGTGCCAGCAGCCTAGCGGGAGTAGTTAATGAGCAGTTCTTC. It encodes CASSLAGVVNEQFF.

V gene TRBV5-1 combines with J gene TRBJ2-5; D call uncertain. This CDR3 has 14 amino acids. CDR1 and CDR2 (germline): SGHRS, YFSETQ. The V end lost 7 bases, the J end lost 2 bases, and 15 bases lay between the germline ends. As DNA, the CDR3 is TGCGCCAGCCGTGTCCTTCCTTTACAAGAGACCCAGTACTTC. Residues: CASRVLPLQETQYF.

The V call is TRBV6-5, the J call TRBJ2-7; TRBD1 matches at 7 bases. CDR3 length: 15 residues. After removal of 3 bases from V and 0 bases from J, the junction contained 5 bases not matched to a gene. Germline CDR1 and CDR2: MNHEY and SVGAGI. CDR3 DNA sequence: TGTGCCAGCAGTTATTTAGGGGGCCACTCCTACGAGCAGTACTTC. This encodes CASSYLGGHSYEQYF.

This clonotype was seen a handful of times. This sequence joins TRBV28 and TRBJ2-7, with D unclear. The CDR3 contains 14 residues. CDR1 MDHEN and CDR2 SYDVKM come from the germline V gene. V lost 3 bases, J lost 5 bases, and 14 bases lay in between. The CDR3 sequence is CASSFLRLDHEQYF. As DNA, the CDR3 is TGTGCCAGCAGTTTCCTTCGGTTGGACCACGAGCAGTACTTC.

This chain connects TRBV5-1 to TRBJ1-6, with a tentative D call TRBD1 (5 bases). Trimming took off 4 bases at V and 4 bases at J, with 6 bases between the two ends. The CDR3 is 13 amino acids. The germline V gene encodes CDR1 SGHRS and CDR2 YFSETQ. CDR3 loop: CASSGGYNSPLHF. The CDR3 DNA reads TGCGCCAGCAGCGGGGGGTATAATTCACCCCTCCACTTT.

In this sample, this clonotype turned up a few times. The V and J genes are TRBV29-1 and TRBJ2-7, with D possibly being TRBD1 (7 bases). V lost 5 bases, J lost 4 bases, and 15 bases lay in between. The CDR3 runs 13 residues. Germline V gene lookup returns CDR1 SQVTM and CDR2 ANQGSEA. The CDR3 here is CSVSTGDWYEQYF. The CDR3, as DNA: TGCAGCGTTTCCACAGGGGACTGGTACGAGCAGTACTTC.

Ten or more counts support this clonotype. This rearrangement joins TRBV5-1 to TRBJ2-7; D uncertain. The CDR3 covers 14 residues. Trimming pared 0 bases from V and 1 base from J, leaving 8 bases between. Per germline, CDR1 SGHRS and CDR2 YFSETQ. CDR3 region: CASSLDPYSYEQYF. The DNA of the CDR3 is TGCGCCAGCAGCTTGGATCCATATTCCTACGAGCAGTACTTC.

The table lists this clonotype with a few counts. The V call is TRBV7-6, the J call TRBJ2-7; 9 bases align to TRBD1. Germline CDR1 and CDR2: SGHVS and FNYEAQ. With V trimmed by 5 bases and J by 5 bases, 10 bases remained unmatched. The CDR3 is made up of 15 amino acids. CDR3: CASSLRGTGFNEQYF. CDR3 sequence (DNA): TGTGCCAGCAGCCTGCGGGGGACAGGGTTTAACGAGCAGTACTTC.

The table lists this clonotype with many counts. CDR3 in DNA: TGTGCCAGCAGCTTACTCACCCCGGCTAGCGGGGGAAGGATTGAGCAGTTCTTC. Protein product: CASSLLTPASGGRIEQFF. The J gene is TRBJ2-1, the V gene TRBV7-6, with 10 bases lining up with TRBD2. The CDR3 loop spans 18 amino acids. The V segment lost 2 bases and the J segment 9 bases; nucleotides outside the gene matches: 16. In germline, CDR1 is SGHVS, CDR2 FNYEAQ.

The chain joins TRBV6-5 to TRBJ2-2, with D tentatively TRBD1 (5 bases). Germline V gene data show CDR1 as MNHEY and CDR2 as SVGAGI. V gave up 0 bases and J gave up 5 bases, with 10 bases separating them. The CDR3 consists of 15 residues. The CDR3 DNA reads as TGTGCCAGCAGTTACTCGTTGGGGCAAACCGGGGAGCTGTTTTTT. It translates to CASSYSLGQTGELFF.

This clonotype appeared a few times. The rearrangement joins TRBV13 to TRBJ2-7, with 9 bases fitting TRBD2. Germline V lookup: CDR1 PRHDT, CDR2 FYEKMQ (reference sequence). The CDR3 has 15 amino acids. The V and J ends lost 5 bases and 6 bases, in that order; junction bases with no gene match: 11. This CDR3 is CASSPRIAGVSEQYF. In DNA form, the CDR3 reads TGTGCCAGCAGCCCCCGGATAGCGGGAGTTTCCGAGCAGTACTTC.